The rows below give T cell receptor beta chains drawn from one sample of a study of T-cell reconstitution after alpha-beta-depleted transplantation in children. TCRdb re-called the PCR reads with MiXCR, one entry per CDR3 protein. This table holds approximately 390,000 distinct CDR3 sequences, approximately 11% found once. This material consisted of PBMCs from the stem cell graft donor, taken from the stem cell graft. Receptors originate from a human donor who donated a stem cell graft to a child with acute myeloid leukemia. Both conserved end residues are part of each CDR3. D genes are given only for firm matches. For some rows the clone size is stated as once, few or many, or as a class when expanded; others skip it.

>many|TRBD1|TRBV20-1|TRBJ1-6
TGCAGTGCCATGGGACAGGGCGGTTCACCCCTCCACTTT
CSAMGQGGSPLHF
>few|.|TRBV25-1|TRBJ1-6
TGTGCCAGCAGCGGAGGCGCCCAGGGGAGCTCCTATAATTCACCCCTCCACTTT
CASSGGAQGSSYNSPLHF
>many|.|TRBV20-1|TRBJ1-1
TGCAGTGCTAGAGATGCCCGAGGCACTGAAGCTTTCTTT
CSARDARGTEAFF
>.|TRBD1|TRBV20-1|TRBJ2-1
TGCAGTGCTAGAGAACAGGGGCGGATCCATGAGCAGTTCTTC
CSAREQGRIHEQFF
>few|TRBD1|TRBV7-2|TRBJ1-1
TGTGCCAGCAGCGGGAGACAGGGATCTGAAGCTTTCTTT
CASSGRQGSEAFF
>few|.|TRBV25-1|TRBJ1-1
TGTGCCAGCAGTGAAGAGGATTGGACTGAAGCTTTCTTT
CASSEEDWTEAFF
>.|TRBD2|TRBV5-6|TRBJ2-3
TGTGCCAGCAGCGCTGGGAGCCCGGGACTAAGAGATACGCAGTATTTT
CASSAGSPGLRDTQYF
>few|.|TRBV27|TRBJ2-1
TGTGCCAGCAAAGGGAGCGGGCAATACAATGAGCAGTTCTTC
CASKGSGQYNEQFF
>.|.|TRBV20-1|TRBJ2-2
TGCAGTGCTAGAGAGGAGTTCGCGGAGGGGGACACCGGGGAGCTGTTTTTT
CSAREEFAEGDTGELFF
>.|TRBD1|TRBV6-2/TRBV6-3|TRBJ2-1
TGTGCCAGCAGTTACTCGAGGGCGGGTCAGGGGGAACTCGGCGCCTACAATGAGCAGTTCTTC
CASSYSRAGQGELGAYNEQFF
>.|TRBD1|TRBV27|TRBJ2-1
TGTGCCAGCAGTCAACGCGGGACAGGTGGGGCCTACAATGAGCAGTTCTTC
CASSQRGTGGAYNEQFF